This paragraph covers one T cell receptor (beta chain) sequence. Its specificity is not known. These data belong to a study of shared clonotypes between healthy human individuals. Overall study: CD4 naive and CD4 memory each took three plates per donor, while CD8 naive took two and CD8 memory one. Findings and limits, study-wide: Compared with clonotypes that all four donors shared, non-shared clonotypes had lower generation probabilities. Investigators collected only blood, and repertoires in tissues likely differ.

Those who donated, Caucasian adults without exception, all lived in Nashville, Tennessee. This table comes from immunoSEQ multiplex PCR, and its TCRdb copy is limited to in-frame clones, with some not included. The sample includes about 1.5 million clones, under 99% seen only once; the top ten take approximately 0.45%. The CDR3 contains 14 residues. CDR1 and CDR2 from the germline V gene are SGHRS and YFSETQ. V lost 0 bases, J lost 2 bases, and 9 bases lay in between. Sequencing was carried out using naive CD4+ T cells sorted from blood. Subset of the sample: CD45RA+ positively selected. The source of this sequence is a man aged 25-45 years in good health. The chain is built from TRBV5-1 and TRBJ2-7; D might be TRBD1 (6 bases). The CDR3 loop reads CASSLGQATYEQYF. As DNA, the CDR3 is TGCGCCAGCAGCTTGGGACAGGCAACCTACGAGCAGTACTTC.